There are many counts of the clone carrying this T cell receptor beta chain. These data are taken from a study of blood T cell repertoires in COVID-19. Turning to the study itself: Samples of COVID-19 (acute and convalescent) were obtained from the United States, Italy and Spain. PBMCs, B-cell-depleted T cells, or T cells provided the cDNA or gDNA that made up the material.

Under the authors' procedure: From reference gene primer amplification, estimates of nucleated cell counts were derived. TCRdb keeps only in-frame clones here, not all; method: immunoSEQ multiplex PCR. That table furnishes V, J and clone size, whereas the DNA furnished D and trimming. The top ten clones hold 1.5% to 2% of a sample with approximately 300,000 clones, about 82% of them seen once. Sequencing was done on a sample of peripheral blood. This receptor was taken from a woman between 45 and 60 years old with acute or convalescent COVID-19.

The CDR3 reads CAISLDRDNEQFF. The CDR3 DNA reads TGTGCCATCAGCTTGGACAGAGACAATGAGCAGTTCTTC. V usage is TRBV10-3 and J usage is TRBJ2-1; possible D gene TRBD1, 6 bases. The germline CDR1 and CDR2 sequences are ENHRY and SYGVKD. This CDR3 region has 13 residues. V was shortened by 6 bases and J by 5 bases, with 11 bases between the two germline ends.